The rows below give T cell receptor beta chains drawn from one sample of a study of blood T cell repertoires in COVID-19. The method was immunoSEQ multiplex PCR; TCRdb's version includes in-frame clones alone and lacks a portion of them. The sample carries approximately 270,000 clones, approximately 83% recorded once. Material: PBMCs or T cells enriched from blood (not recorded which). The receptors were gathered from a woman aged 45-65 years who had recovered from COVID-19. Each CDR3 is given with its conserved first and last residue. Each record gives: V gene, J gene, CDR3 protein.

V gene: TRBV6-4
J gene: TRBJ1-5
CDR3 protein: CASSAQGGNQPQHF

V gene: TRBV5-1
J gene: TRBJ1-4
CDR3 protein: CASSQGATNEKLFF

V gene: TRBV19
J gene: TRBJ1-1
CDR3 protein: CASSIWDGGTEAFF

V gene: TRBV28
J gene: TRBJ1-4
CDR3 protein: CASSLGQGKKLFF

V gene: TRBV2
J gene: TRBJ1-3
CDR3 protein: CASGGTSGNTIYF

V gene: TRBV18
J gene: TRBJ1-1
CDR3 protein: CASSPEGTGAAEAFF

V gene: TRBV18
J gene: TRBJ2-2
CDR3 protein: CASSKAGRQGRNTGELFF

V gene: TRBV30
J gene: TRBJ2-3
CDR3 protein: CAWSVSFNTQYF

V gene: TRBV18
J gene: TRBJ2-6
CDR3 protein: CASSPPAGLSGANVLTF

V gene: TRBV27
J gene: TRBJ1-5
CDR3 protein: CASSFRSPSGSSNQPQHF

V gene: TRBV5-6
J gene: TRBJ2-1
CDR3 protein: CASSDRGSYNEQFF

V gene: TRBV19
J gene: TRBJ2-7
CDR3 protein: CASSMKLTVYEQYF

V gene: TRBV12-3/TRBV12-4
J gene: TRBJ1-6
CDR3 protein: CASSLRPGTPLHF

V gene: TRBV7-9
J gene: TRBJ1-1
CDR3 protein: CASSQDSPNTEAFF

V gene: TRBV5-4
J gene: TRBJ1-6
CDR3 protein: CASSKGQGADSPLHF

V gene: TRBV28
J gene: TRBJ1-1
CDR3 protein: CASRGTGGNTEAFF

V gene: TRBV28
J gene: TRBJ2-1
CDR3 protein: CASSLILTSGFPNEQFF

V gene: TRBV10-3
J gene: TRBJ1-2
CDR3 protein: CAISLQGVNYGYTF

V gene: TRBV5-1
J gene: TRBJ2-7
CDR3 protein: CASSLAADPYEQYF

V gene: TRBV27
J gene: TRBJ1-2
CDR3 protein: CASSFGPNYGYTF

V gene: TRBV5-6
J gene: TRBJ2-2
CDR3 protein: CASSSGQPNTGELFF

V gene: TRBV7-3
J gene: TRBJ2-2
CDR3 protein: CASSPDREGGELFF

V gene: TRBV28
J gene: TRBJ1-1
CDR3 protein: CASRETGPNTEAFF

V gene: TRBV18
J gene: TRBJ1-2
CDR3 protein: CASSQDLSRDSGRGGYTF

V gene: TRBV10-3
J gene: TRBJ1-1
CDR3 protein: CAISESRGEAFF

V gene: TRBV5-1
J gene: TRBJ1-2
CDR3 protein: CASSPGQGSGGYTF

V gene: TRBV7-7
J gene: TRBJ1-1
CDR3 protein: CASSKPGQGNTEAFF

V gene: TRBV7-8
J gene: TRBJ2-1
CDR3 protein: CASSFRDRAYNEQFF

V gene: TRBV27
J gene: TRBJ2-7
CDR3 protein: CASSFHRQGAYEQYF

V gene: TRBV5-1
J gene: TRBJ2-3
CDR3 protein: CASSLAVGIGDTQYF

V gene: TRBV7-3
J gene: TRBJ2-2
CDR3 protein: CASSLAASGNTGELFF